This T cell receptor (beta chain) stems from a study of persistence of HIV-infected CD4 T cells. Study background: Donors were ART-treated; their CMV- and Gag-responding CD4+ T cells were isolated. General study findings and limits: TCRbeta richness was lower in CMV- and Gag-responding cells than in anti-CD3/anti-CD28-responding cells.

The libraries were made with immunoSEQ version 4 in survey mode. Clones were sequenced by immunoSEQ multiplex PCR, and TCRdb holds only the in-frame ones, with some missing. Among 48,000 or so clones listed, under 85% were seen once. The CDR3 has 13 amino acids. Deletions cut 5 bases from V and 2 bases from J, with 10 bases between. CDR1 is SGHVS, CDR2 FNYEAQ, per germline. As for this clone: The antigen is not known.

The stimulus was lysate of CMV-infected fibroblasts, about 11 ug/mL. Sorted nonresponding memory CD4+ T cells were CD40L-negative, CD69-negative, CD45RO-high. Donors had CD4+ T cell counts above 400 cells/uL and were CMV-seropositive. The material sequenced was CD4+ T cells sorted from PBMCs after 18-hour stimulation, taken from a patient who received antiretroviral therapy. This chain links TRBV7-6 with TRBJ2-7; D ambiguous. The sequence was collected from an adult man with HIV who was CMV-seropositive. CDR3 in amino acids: CASSQVGTYEQYF. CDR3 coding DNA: TGTGCCAGCAGCCAGGTTGGTACCTACGAGCAGTACTTC.